This T cell receptor (beta chain) came from a study of T-cell reconstitution after alpha-beta-depleted transplantation in children. Germline loops: CDR1 SGHAT, CDR2 FQNNGV. J gave up 9 bases and V 7 bases, and 13 bases lay outside the gene matches. This CDR3 spans 15 amino acids. Study results and limitations: Where some patients showed high TCRbeta diversity at day 60, it came from recipient T cells and thymic progenitors that had survived.

The authors prepared the TCRbeta library with unique molecular identifiers. MiXCR, run by TCRdb on the PCR reads, gives a single entry per CDR3 protein. The table shows under 300,000 distinct CDR3 sequences, with 11% occurring only once. This clonotype appeared many times. Its antigen is unidentified. The sample was peripheral blood, taken 180 days after TCRalphabeta/CD19-depleted stem cell transplant. The TCR was taken from a male patient aged 2 to 10 who had a stem cell transplant for chronic granulomatous disease, so the T cells may come from the graft donor. The J gene is TRBJ2-1, the V gene TRBV11-2; TRBD2 matches at 9 bases. As DNA, the CDR3 is TGTGCCAGCACCGGCCCTAGCGGGGTCCCCGTTGAGCAGTTCTTC. Protein sequence: CASTGPSGVPVEQFF.